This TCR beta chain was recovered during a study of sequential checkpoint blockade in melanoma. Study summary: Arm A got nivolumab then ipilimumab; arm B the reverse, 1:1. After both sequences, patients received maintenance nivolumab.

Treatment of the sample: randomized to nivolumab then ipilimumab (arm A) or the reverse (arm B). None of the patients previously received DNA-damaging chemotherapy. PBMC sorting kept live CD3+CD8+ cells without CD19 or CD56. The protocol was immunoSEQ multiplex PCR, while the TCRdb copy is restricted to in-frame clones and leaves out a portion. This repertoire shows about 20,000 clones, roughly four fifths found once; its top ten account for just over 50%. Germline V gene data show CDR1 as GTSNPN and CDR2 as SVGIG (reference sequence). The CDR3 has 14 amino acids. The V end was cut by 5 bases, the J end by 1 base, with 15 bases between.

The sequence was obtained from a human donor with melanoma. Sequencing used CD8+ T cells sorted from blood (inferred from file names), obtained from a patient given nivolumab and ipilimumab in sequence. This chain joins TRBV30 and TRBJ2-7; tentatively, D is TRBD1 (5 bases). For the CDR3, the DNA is TGTGCCTGGGTTTCCGAACAGGCGTCCTACGAGCAGTACTTC. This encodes CAWVSEQASYEQYF. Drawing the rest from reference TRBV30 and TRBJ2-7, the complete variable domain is SQTIHQWPATLVQPVGSPLSLECTVEGTSNPNLYWYRQAAGRGLQLLFYSVGIGQISSEVPQNLSASRPQDRQFILSSKKLLLSDSGFYLCAWVSEQASYEQYFGPGTRLTVT.